This T cell receptor (beta chain) stems from a study of T-cell reconstitution after alpha-beta-depleted transplantation in children. Findings and caveats of the study: Counts and diversity of T cells one year after transplant came mostly from newly produced T cells. Reportedly, only several hundred clones from non-depleted graft cells drove alpha-beta T-cell counts at about two months. Surviving recipient T cells and thymic progenitors underlay high day-60 TCRbeta diversity in some patients.

The TCRbeta library incorporated unique molecular identifiers. TCRdb reprocessed the PCR reads via MiXCR and lists one record per CDR3 protein. The sample lists roughly 300,000 distinct CDR3 sequences, under 14% seen once, with 23% in the top ten. This clonotype was counted at least ten times. Its matching antigen is unknown. The germline gene is not matched at one end of the junction; a read error may be the cause. The CDR3 is made up of 20 amino acids. The germline V gene encodes CDR1 SGDLS and CDR2 YYNGEE. This clonotype originated in a male patient aged 2-15 years who had a stem cell transplant for chronic granulomatous disease, so the T cells may come from the graft donor. The chain combines TRBV9 with TRBJ2-2, with TRBD2 matching over 13 bases. Sequenced here: peripheral blood, sampled 180 days after TCRalphabeta/CD19-depleted stem cell transplant. The CDR3 DNA reads TGTGCCAGCAGCGTAGCTGTACTAGCGGGGGGGCCGATGAACTCCGGGGAGCTGTTTTTT. Its translation is CASSVAVLAGGPMNSGELFF.